This T cell receptor beta chain emerged from a study of T-cell reconstitution after alpha-beta-depleted transplantation in children. Findings and caveats of the study: About two months after transplant, alpha-beta T cells reportedly came from several hundred expanded graft clones. Surviving recipient T cells and intrathymic progenitors accounted for some patients' high TCRbeta diversity at day 60. From newly produced T cells came most of the T-cell counts and diversity one year after transplant.

This clonotype has just a few counts. The antigen is not known. CDR3 length: 16 residues. From germline, CDR1 is SGHTA and CDR2 FQGNSA. Trimming cost V 3 bases and J 9 bases, with 18 bases left between them. Researchers prepared the TCRbeta library using unique molecular identifiers, the study reports. TCRdb processed the PCR reads anew with MiXCR; each CDR3 protein has one entry. Of roughly 100,000 distinct CDR3 sequences in the sample, roughly 7.2% were seen once. The chain combines TRBV7-2 with TRBJ1-6, with a tentative D call TRBD1 (6 bases). This receptor was identified in a boy between 2 and 10 years old with acute lymphoblastic leukemia, due to receive a stem cell transplant. The material sequenced was PBMCs, taken before TCRalphabeta/CD19-depleted stem cell transplant. The CDR3 DNA sequence: TGTGCCAGCAGCTTTTCCTCGGGACAAGCCGTTTCACCCCTCCACTTT. Its protein product is CASSFSSGQAVSPLHF. Filled out from reference TRBV7-2 and TRBJ1-6, the complete variable domain reads GAGVSQSPSNKVTEKGKDVELRCDPISGHTALYWYRQSLGQGLEFLIYFQGNSAPDKSGLPSDRFSAERTGGSVSTLTIQRTQQEDSAVYLCASSFSSGQAVSPLHFGNGTRLTVT.